A single sample gave rise to the 26 T cell receptor beta chains below, sequenced in a study of PD-1 and CTLA-4 blockade in melanoma. Assay used: immunoSEQ multiplex PCR; TCRdb lists only in-frame clones, some missing. Of about 32,000 clones in the sample, less than 90% are singletons; the top ten hold roughly 6%. Sequencing was performed on CD8+ T cells from peripheral blood, taken from a patient given anti-PD-1 treatment. The receptors originated from a human donor with melanoma.

V gene TRBV15 combines with J gene TRBJ2-5; D is possibly TRBD1 or TRBD2 (5 bases each). Trimming pared 5 bases from V and 5 bases from J, leaving 15 bases between. Germline CDR1 reads LNHNV; CDR2 reads YYDKDF (reference sequence). The CDR3 has 14 residues. The CDR3 nucleotides are TGTGCCACCAGCGTTAGTGGGACGGGCGAGACCCAGTACTTC. Protein sequence: CATSVSGTGETQYF. Looking up the rest from reference TRBV15 and TRBJ2-5 gives the full variable domain: DAMVIQNPRYQVTQFGKPVTLSCSQTLNHNVMYWYQQKSSQAPKLLFHYYDKDFNNEADTPDNFQSRRPNTSFCFLDIRSPGLGDTAMYLCATSVSGTGETQYFGPGTRLLVL.

The V and J genes are TRBV29-1 and TRBJ2-5, with a weak D call TRBD1 (6 bases). CDR3 length equals 15 residues. V was trimmed by 3 bases and J by 2 bases, leaving 16 bases between them. Germline V gene data show CDR1 as SQVTM and CDR2 as ANQGSEA. The CDR3 sequence is CSVEEDRVLQETQYF. In nucleotides, the CDR3 is TGCAGCGTTGAGGAGGACAGAGTCCTTCAAGAGACCCAGTACTTC.

The chain recombines TRBV6-6 with TRBJ1-5; D gene ambiguous. Germline V gene sequence: CDR1 MNHNY, CDR2 SVGAGI (reference sequence). The CDR3 spans 13 residues. The V end was cut by 6 bases, the J end by 5 bases, with 11 bases between. The CDR3: CASRGNWDQPQHF. Written as DNA, the CDR3 is TGTGCCAGCAGAGGGAATTGGGATCAGCCCCAGCATTTT.

The rearrangement uses TRBV29-1 and TRBJ2-1; either TRBD1 or TRBD2 may supply D (5 bases each). This CDR3 has 14 amino acids. Trimming removed 7 bases from V and 4 bases from J, with 17 bases in between. In germline, CDR1 is SQVTM, CDR2 ANQGSEA. The CDR3 nucleotides are TGCAGCGCCAGTGACAGCGGCGATTACAATGAGCAGTTCTTC. Protein: CSASDSGDYNEQFF.

The chain uses TRBV29-1 and TRBJ1-1; 8 bases map to TRBD1. CDR1 and CDR2 from the germline V gene are SQVTM and ANQGSEA. The CDR3 is 14 amino acids. The trim removed 3 bases at V and 4 bases at J, leaving 7 bases unmatched. The CDR3 here is CSVEFDRGFTEAFF. The CDR3 nucleotides are TGCAGCGTTGAGTTTGACAGGGGTTTCACTGAAGCTTTCTTT.

The V gene is TRBV5-1, the J gene TRBJ2-7; D might be TRBD1 (6 bases). Trimming took 7 bases from V and 2 from J, leaving 16 bases between them. The CDR3 length is 14 residues. Germline V lookup: CDR1 SGHRS, CDR2 YFSETQ. CDR3 loop: CASGETGPTYEQYF. As DNA, the CDR3 is TGCGCCAGCGGGGAAACAGGGCCAACCTACGAGCAGTACTTC.

This chain links TRBV4-1 with TRBJ1-2, with a possible D match to TRBD1 (5 bases). Germline loops: CDR1 MGHRA, CDR2 YSYEKL. Trimming took off 4 bases at V and 3 bases at J, with 12 bases between the two ends. The CDR3 is 14 amino acids. This chain's CDR3 is CASSLWGGDYGYTF. The CDR3 DNA is TGCGCCAGCAGCCTTTGGGGGGGGGACTATGGCTACACCTTC.

This clone is classed as medium-sized. The J gene is TRBJ1-1, the V gene TRBV5-5; perhaps TRBD1 as D (5 bases). CDR3 length equals 11 residues. V lost 4 bases and J 8 bases, leaving 9 bases between the germline ends. Germline values: CDR1 SGHKS, CDR2 YYEKEE (reference sequence). The CDR3, as DNA: TGTGCCAGCAGCATCTGGGGCGAAGCTTTCTTT. Translation gives CASSIWGEAFF.

The chain links TRBV4-2 to TRBJ2-2, with D perhaps assigned TRBD1 or TRBD2 (6 bases each). Trimming left V 3 bases short and J 7 bases short, with 9 bases between. The germline V gene has CDR1 LGHNA and CDR2 YNFKEQ. The CDR3 consists of 13 residues. CDR3 sequence (DNA): TGTGCCAGCAGCCACGGGGGCGGCGGGGAGCTGTTTTTT. Its translation: CASSHGGGGELFF.

The rearrangement uses TRBV4-1 and TRBJ2-7; perhaps TRBD1 as D (6 bases). CDR1 MGHRA and CDR2 YSYEKL come from the germline V gene. V was shortened by 2 bases and J by 2 bases, with 13 bases between the two germline ends. The CDR3 is 15 residues long. CDR3 protein: CASSQLATGTYEQYF. The DNA for the CDR3 is TGCGCCAGCAGCCAATTGGCCACAGGGACCTACGAGCAGTACTTC.

The chain uses TRBV11-2 and TRBJ2-3; D is ambiguous. Trimming removed 4 bases at V and 6 bases at J, with 14 bases between. Germline values: CDR1 SGHAT, CDR2 FQNNGV. The CDR3 length is 14 residues. The CDR3 DNA sequence: TGTGCCAGCAGCTGGAGCCCAGCCGCCGATACGCAGTATTTT. It yields the protein CASSWSPAADTQYF.

V usage is TRBV27 and J usage is TRBJ2-3, with 9 bases that match TRBD1. The CDR3 has 15 residues. CDR1 is MNHEY, CDR2 SMNVEV, per germline (reference sequence). V lost 6 bases to trimming and J lost 2 bases; unmatched junction nucleotides: 6. CDR3 bases: TGTGCCAGCAGCTCCCGGGACAGGGTCACAGATACGCAGTATTTT. Its protein product is CASSSRDRVTDTQYF.

This clone occurred once. V gene TRBV27 combines with J gene TRBJ2-1, with D possibly TRBD2 on 7 matching bases. The germline CDR1 and CDR2 sequences are MNHEY and SMNVEV (reference sequence). Trimming stripped 7 bases from V and 3 bases from J, with 16 bases between. The CDR3 runs 15 residues. In nucleotides, the CDR3 is TGTGCCAGCACCCCAGGGGAGGGGATCTACAATGAGCAGTTCTTC. It encodes CASTPGEGIYNEQFF.

This clone was observed a handful of times. J is TRBJ1-1 and V is TRBV29-1; D remains unclear. The V gene's germline CDR1 is SQVTM and CDR2 ANQGSEA. CDR3 length: 17 residues. Trimming took 1 base from V and 2 from J, leaving 20 bases between them. Here the CDR3 reads CSVEVPPLISANTEAFF. In nucleotides, the CDR3 is TGCAGCGTTGAAGTCCCACCTCTTATTTCCGCCAACACTGAAGCTTTCTTT.

The chain links TRBV19 to TRBJ1-1; D may be TRBD1 (5 bases). This CDR3 spans 14 amino acids. V gave up 5 bases and J gave up 1 base, with 11 bases separating them. Germline V gene data show CDR1 as LNHDA and CDR2 as SQIVND (reference sequence). DNA of the CDR3: TGTGCCAGTAGTGATAATGGGGCGAACACTGAAGCTTTCTTT. Its protein product is CASSDNGANTEAFF.

The rearrangement joins TRBV4-3 to TRBJ1-4; the D gene is possibly TRBD1 (6 bases). V was pared by 0 bases and J by 8 bases, with 16 bases between. The CDR3 is 16 residues long. Germline loops: CDR1 LGHNA, CDR2 YSLEER. This CDR3 is CASSQDQWGGEEKLFF. Here the CDR3 DNA reads TGCGCCAGCAGCCAAGATCAGTGGGGGGGCGAGGAAAAACTGTTTTTT.

The rearrangement links TRBV7-6 to TRBJ2-1; D is unresolved. V lost 5 bases, J lost 8 bases, and 19 bases lay in between. Germline lookup yields CDR1 SGHVS and CDR2 FNYEAQ. The CDR3 contains 15 residues. CDR3 sequence: CASSPKGLIADEQFF. The CDR3, as DNA: TGTGCCAGCAGCCCAAAGGGTCTCATCGCGGATGAGCAGTTCTTC. Full variable domain (remainder filled in from reference TRBV7-6 and TRBJ2-1): GAGVSQSPRYKVTKRGQDVALRCDPISGHVSLYWYRQALGQGPEFLTYFNYEAQQDKSGLPNDRFSAERPEGSISTLTIQRTEQRDSAMYRCASSPKGLIADEQFFGPGTRLTVL.

This clone was observed a handful of times. The chain is built from TRBV7-9 and TRBJ1-5, with D hard to call. CDR1 and CDR2 from the germline V gene are SEHNR and FQNEAQ (reference sequence). The CDR3 runs 16 residues. Trimming took off 1 base at V and 7 bases at J, with 17 bases between the two ends. The CDR3 spells CASSLGTRSREQPQHF. The CDR3 region has the DNA TGTGCCAGCAGCTTAGGGACCCGGTCCCGGGAGCAGCCCCAGCATTTT.

For this clone: One junction end does not reproduce the germline sequence, and a read error may be involved. This chain links TRBV9 with TRBJ1-4; D may be TRBD1 (6 bases). The CDR3 spans 15 residues. Germline V gene lookup returns CDR1 SGDLS and CDR2 YYNGEE. In DNA, the CDR3 is TGTGCCAGCAGCGTAGGGGGGCAATCTAATGAAAGACTGTTTTTT. This gives the protein CASSVGGQSNERLFF.

CDR3 in amino acids: CASSLKGATEAFF. Written as DNA, the CDR3 is TGTGCCAGCAGTTTGAAGGGGGCGACTGAAGCTTTCTTT. The gene calls are TRBV12-3 or TRBV12-4 and TRBJ1-1; 7 bases map to TRBD1. The CDR3 has 13 residues. V dropped 3 bases and J dropped 5; count of bases not matched to a gene: 3.

The chain employs TRBV4-2 and TRBJ1-2, with D perhaps TRBD1 (5 bases). The V end lost 4 bases, the J end lost 3 bases, and 12 bases lay between the germline ends. The CDR3 covers 14 residues. CDR1 is LGHNA, CDR2 YNFKEQ, per germline. The CDR3 loop reads CASSLETADYGYTF. The DNA of the CDR3 is TGTGCCAGCAGCCTCGAGACAGCCGACTATGGCTACACCTTC.

Only one count was recorded for this clone. This sequence joins TRBV7-9 and TRBJ2-3; a weak D match, TRBD1 (6 bases). The CDR3 extends over 17 amino acids. Germline CDR1 reads SEHNR; CDR2 reads FQNEAQ (reference sequence). Trimming took off 3 bases at V and 3 bases at J, with 19 bases between the two ends. As DNA, the CDR3 is TGTGCCAGCAGCTTTCCCGGGACAAAGGTCGGAACAGATACGCAGTATTTT. This translates into CASSFPGTKVGTDTQYF.

The chain recombines TRBV7-8 with TRBJ1-2; D call uncertain. The CDR3 is 12 amino acids. V lost 0 bases, J lost 8 bases, and 7 bases lay in between. Germline V gives CDR1 SGHVS, CDR2 FQNEAQ. The CDR3 DNA is TGTGCCAGCAGCTTAGCGGAGCCCGGCTACACCTTC. Translating gives CASSLAEPGYTF.

This chain links TRBV28 with TRBJ2-2; the D gene is possibly TRBD1 (5 bases). The CDR3 extends over 15 amino acids. Germline V CDR1 and CDR2: MDHEN, SYDVKM. Trimming shortened V by 7 bases and J by 5 bases, and 17 bases separated the two germline ends. In DNA, the CDR3 is TGTGCCAGCACCCCGCAGGGTTTAGGTACCGGGGAGCTGTTTTTT. The encoded protein is CASTPQGLGTGELFF. Drawing the rest from reference TRBV28 and TRBJ2-2, the complete variable domain is DVKVTQSSRYLVKRTGEKVFLECVQDMDHENMFWYRQDPGLGLRLIYFSYDVKMKEKGDIPEGYSVSREKKERFSLILESASTNQTSMYLCASTPQGLGTGELFFGEGSRLTVL.

This rearrangement joins TRBV7-9 to TRBJ2-5, with D possibly TRBD1 on 6 matching bases. Germline assignment: CDR1 SEHNR and CDR2 FQNEAQ (reference sequence). V lost 1 base and J lost 1, with 10 bases in between. The CDR3 is 15 amino acids. This CDR3 reads CASSLGDRIQETQYF. The CDR3 DNA reads as TGTGCCAGCAGCTTAGGTGACAGGATCCAAGAGACCCAGTACTTC.

V usage is TRBV21-1 and J usage is TRBJ1-2. TRBV21-1 is a documented pseudogene. This CDR3 comprises 11 residues. The CDR3 nucleotides read TGTGCCAGCATTCCTGGGAGGGGCAGAATCTTC. The encoded protein is CASIPGRGRIF.